Sequencing of this TCR beta chain was carried out in a study of CD8 T cells in Susac syndrome. High-throughput TCR beta sequencing covered peripheral CD8+ and CD4+ T cells. In contrast to the negatively isolated CD8+ and CD4+ T cells, TEMRA cells were FACS-enriched. Per the germline V gene, CDR1 is SGHRS and CDR2 is YFSETQ. J was trimmed by 2 bases and V by 3 bases; bases with no gene match: 8. CDR3 length: 17 amino acids. Reverse transcription of roughly 0.5 to 1 ug RNA used random hexamers. Amplification of the TCR beta CDR3 was carried out by immunoSEQ multiplex PCR, which spanned a total of 54 Vbeta and 13 Jbeta segments. Each CDR3 protein is one row after TCRdb ran MiXCR on the immunoSEQ multiplex PCR reads. This table holds under 200,000 distinct CDR3 sequences, around 94% found once.

Sample: CD4+ T cells from PBMCs. The origin of this receptor is a human donor in good health. The chain uses TRBV5-1 and TRBJ2-5, with 12 bases that match TRBD2. In DNA, the CDR3 is TGCGCCAGCAGCTCCCCCCCGGGGACTAGCGGGCAAGAGACCCAGTACTTC. Translated: CASSSPPGTSGQETQYF. The entire variable domain, with the rest obtained from reference TRBV5-1 and TRBJ2-5, is as follows: KAGVTQTPRYLIKTRGQQVTLSCSPISGHRSVSWYQQTPGQGLQFLFEYFSETQRNKGNFPGRFSGRQFSNSRSEMNVSTLELGDSALYLCASSSPPGTSGQETQYFGPGTRLLVL.